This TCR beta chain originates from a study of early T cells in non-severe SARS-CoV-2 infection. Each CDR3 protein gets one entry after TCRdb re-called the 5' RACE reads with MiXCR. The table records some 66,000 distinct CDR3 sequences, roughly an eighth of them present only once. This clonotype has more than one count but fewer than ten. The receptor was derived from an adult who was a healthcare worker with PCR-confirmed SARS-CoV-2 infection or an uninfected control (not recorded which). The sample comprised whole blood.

CDR3 nucleotides: TGTGCCAGCAGCCCGGGACAGGGTATGCCCCAGCATTTT. It codes for CASSPGQGMPQHF. The rearrangement uses TRBV6-6 and TRBJ1-5, with TRBD1 matching over 9 bases. Germline-derived CDR1 and CDR2 are MNHNY and SVGAGI (reference sequence). V trimming: 6 bases; J trimming: 9 bases; junction bases outside the gene matches: 6. CDR3 size: 13 residues.